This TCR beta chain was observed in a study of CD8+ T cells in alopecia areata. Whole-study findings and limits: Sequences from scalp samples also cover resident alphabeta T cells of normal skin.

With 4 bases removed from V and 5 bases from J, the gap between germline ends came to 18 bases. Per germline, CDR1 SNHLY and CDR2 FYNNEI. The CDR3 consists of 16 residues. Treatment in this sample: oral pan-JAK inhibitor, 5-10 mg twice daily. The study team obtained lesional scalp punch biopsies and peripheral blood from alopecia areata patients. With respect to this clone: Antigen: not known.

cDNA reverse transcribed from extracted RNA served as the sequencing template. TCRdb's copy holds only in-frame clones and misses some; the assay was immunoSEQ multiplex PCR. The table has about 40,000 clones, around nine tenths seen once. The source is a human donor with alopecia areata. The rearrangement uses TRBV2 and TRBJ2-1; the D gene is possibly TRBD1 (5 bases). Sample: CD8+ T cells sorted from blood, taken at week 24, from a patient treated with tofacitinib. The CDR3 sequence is CASSALVGERHNEQFF. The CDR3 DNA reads TGTGCCAGCAGTGCTCTTGTAGGGGAAAGACACAATGAGCAGTTCTTC.